These 21 T cell receptor beta chains came from one sample sequenced in a study of T cell responses to AZD1222 COVID-19 vaccine. The assay was immunoSEQ multiplex PCR, and TCRdb's table has in-frame clones only and misses some. The data hold fewer than 200,000 clones, with roughly 92% observed a single time. The sample consisted of peripheral blood, taken on day 0 of AZD1222 vaccination. The receptor source for this set is an adult in good health.

The CDR3 region has the DNA TGTGCCAGCGCACTAGGACTAGTGGGCACAGATACGCAGTATTTT. This translates into CASALGLVGTDTQYF. The chain couples TRBV9 to TRBJ2-3, with 7 bases aligning to TRBD2. With V trimmed by 7 bases and J by 1 base, 9 bases remained unmatched. The germline V gene has CDR1 SGDLS and CDR2 YYNGEE. The CDR3 is made up of 15 amino acids.

Only one count was recorded for this clone. The V and J genes are TRBV27 and TRBJ1-5, with D possibly matching TRBD1 (6 bases). The CDR3 loop spans 14 amino acids. Between the trimmed V and J ends, which lost 4 bases and 6 bases, there was a span of 13 bases. Germline lookup yields CDR1 MNHEY and CDR2 SMNVEV (reference sequence). The CDR3 DNA reads TGTGCCAGCAGTTCACGGCAGGGGAGTCAGCCCCAGCATTTT. The encoded protein is CASSSRQGSQPQHF.

In DNA, the CDR3 is TGTGCCAGCACCCCCACCCCCGGGCAGGGCGAGCAGTACTTC. Translating gives CASTPTPGQGEQYF. V and J are TRBV6-1 and TRBJ2-7; a possible D gene is TRBD1 (5 bases). Germline CDR1 and CDR2: MNHNS and SASEGT. There are 14 residues in the CDR3. Trimming stripped 7 bases from V and 6 bases from J, with 19 bases between.

The chain has TRBV15 and TRBJ2-3; no firm D call. This CDR3 contains 18 residues. The V gene's germline CDR1 is LNHNV and CDR2 YYDKDF (reference sequence). The ends were cut back, 1 base at V and 4 bases at J, with 21 bases in the middle. For the CDR3, the DNA is TGTGCCACCAGCAGAGCTGGGTTGCTCGACCCCTACCCAGATACGCAGTATTTT. Residues: CATSRAGLLDPYPDTQYF.

The CDR3 DNA follows: TGTGCCAGCAGTTCCGAAGGGGGCTACGATCAGCCCCAGCATTTT. Translating gives CASSSEGGYDQPQHF. This chain joins TRBV2 and TRBJ1-5; TRBD1 matches at 7 bases. The CDR3 is 15 amino acids. CDR1 is SNHLY and CDR2 is FYNNEI in the germline V gene. V dropped 5 bases and J dropped 5; count of bases not matched to a gene: 9.

The chain combines TRBV4-2 with TRBJ2-5; 14 positions agree with TRBD2. The V and J ends lost 2 bases and 5 bases, in that order; junction bases with no gene match: 4. Germline-derived CDR1 and CDR2 are LGHNA and YNFKEQ. This CDR3 has 16 residues. The CDR3 sequence is CASSQKTSGGAETQYF. The DNA for the CDR3 is TGTGCCAGCAGCCAAAAGACTAGCGGGGGGGCGGAGACCCAGTACTTC.

The chain couples TRBV6-5 to TRBJ2-7; the D gene is possibly TRBD1 (6 bases). Germline V gene lookup returns CDR1 MNHEY and CDR2 SVGAGI. CDR3 size: 13 residues. Between the trimmed V and J ends, which lost 7 bases and 4 bases, there was a span of 14 bases. The DNA of the CDR3 is TGTGCCAGCACCTCAGGGGCCACGTACGAGCAGTACTTC. As protein: CASTSGATYEQYF.

The rearrangement links TRBV4-2 to TRBJ2-7; 11 bases match TRBD2. The germline V gene encodes CDR1 LGHNA and CDR2 YNFKEQ. V was pared by 8 bases and J by 3 bases, with 9 bases of the junction left unmatched. The CDR3 is 15 residues long. CDR3 coding DNA: TGTGCCAGCGGACCTAGCGGGGGGCCTAACTACGAGCAGTACTTC. This gives the protein CASGPSGGPNYEQYF.

This chain uses TRBV19 with TRBJ2-7; no clear D. V dropped 3 bases and J dropped 9 bases, with 12 bases sitting between them. The CDR3 totals 12 residues. Germline V gene data show CDR1 as LNHDA and CDR2 as SQIVND (reference sequence). The CDR3 protein is CASSIPPHGQYF. The CDR3 DNA is TGTGCCAGTAGTATCCCGCCCCACGGGCAGTACTTC.

The chain joins TRBV5-5 to TRBJ2-3; the D gene is possibly TRBD1 (6 bases). Germline-derived CDR1 and CDR2 are SGHKS and YYEKEE (reference sequence). This CDR3 has 15 residues. Deletions cut 4 bases from V and 1 base from J, with 13 bases between. The CDR3 bases are TGTGCCAGCAGCCCTCAGGGGTTGGGCACAGATACGCAGTATTTT. It translates to CASSPQGLGTDTQYF.

The gene calls are TRBV5-1 and TRBJ1-2; D remains ambiguous. Germline CDR1 SGHRS, CDR2 YFSETQ. The ends were cut back, 0 bases at V and 0 bases at J, with 12 bases in the middle. This CDR3 is 16 amino acids long. In DNA form, the CDR3 reads TGCGCCAGCAGCTTGGATCCGGGAATAGCTAACTATGGCTACACCTTC. Protein product: CASSLDPGIANYGYTF.

This sequence joins TRBV7-9 and TRBJ1-5; 11 bases match TRBD1. CDR1 SEHNR and CDR2 FQNEAQ come from the germline V gene (reference sequence). Trimming took 5 bases from V and 6 from J; bases not matched to a gene: 6. This CDR3 spans 15 amino acids. The CDR3 reads CASSPGQGAFQPQHF. CDR3 in DNA: TGTGCCAGCAGCCCCGGACAGGGGGCTTTTCAGCCCCAGCATTTT.

The chain has TRBV18 and TRBJ2-5; unclear D gene. V was pared by 2 bases and J by 2 bases, with 6 bases between. The CDR3 runs to 13 residues. The V gene's germline CDR1 is KGHSH and CDR2 LQKENI. The DNA for the CDR3 is TGTGCCAGCTCACCAAGACATCAAGAGACCCAGTACTTC. Encoded protein: CASSPRHQETQYF.

Notes on this clone: At one end, the junction sequence differs from germline, possibly due to a read error. The chain couples TRBV7-9 to TRBJ1-3; D gene unclear. CDR1 is SEHNR, CDR2 FQNEAQ, per germline (reference sequence). This CDR3 spans 11 amino acids. CDR3 amino acids: CASSLSAGSTF. The CDR3 bases are TGTGCCAGCAGCTTGAGCGCCGGGTCCACTTTT.

The chain combines TRBV5-5 with TRBJ2-5; D unclear. CDR1 is SGHKS and CDR2 is YYEKEE in the germline V gene (reference sequence). Trimming pared 4 bases from V and 7 bases from J, leaving 8 bases between. CDR3 length: 11 residues. CDR3 bases: TGTGCCAGCAGCCTGACCAGGACCCAGTACTTC. Its translation: CASSLTRTQYF.

This sequence joins TRBV29-1 and TRBJ1-1; D is undetermined. With 1 base removed from V and 1 base from J, the gap between germline ends came to 1 base. This CDR3 contains 11 residues. Germline lookup yields CDR1 SQVTM and CDR2 ANQGSEA. CDR3 nucleotides: TGCAGCGTTGAAGGGAACACTGAAGCTTTCTTT. Encoded protein: CSVEGNTEAFF.

The chain recombines TRBV20-1 with TRBJ2-3; D remains unclear. Germline assignment: CDR1 DFQATT and CDR2 SNEGSKA (reference sequence). Trimming cost V 5 bases and J 6 bases, with 9 bases left between them. The CDR3 is 11 amino acids. CDR3 region: CSAGRADTQYF. CDR3 nucleotides: TGCAGTGCTGGACGAGCGGATACGCAGTATTTT.

The chain combines TRBV7-6 with TRBJ2-5, with a weak D call TRBD2 (6 bases). Trimming took off 5 bases at V and 4 bases at J, with 17 bases between the two ends. The length of the CDR3 is 15 residues. The germline CDR1 and CDR2 sequences are SGHVS and FNYEAQ. This CDR3 reads CASSRGTTAGETQYF. The CDR3 DNA sequence: TGTGCCAGCAGCCGGGGGACCACGGCCGGAGAGACCCAGTACTTC.

The chain joins TRBV12-3 or TRBV12-4 to TRBJ2-7, with TRBD2 as a possible D gene (6 bases). The CDR3 has 12 residues. Trimming shortened V by 3 bases and J by 4 bases, and 7 bases separated the two germline ends. As DNA, the CDR3 is TGTGCCAGCAGTTTCCGGGGGTACGAGCAGTACTTC. Amino acids: CASSFRGYEQYF.

The chain links TRBV11-2 to TRBJ1-2; maybe TRBD1 (6 bases). The CDR3 contains 15 residues. Trimming cost V 5 bases and J 6 bases, with 19 bases left between them. Germline-derived CDR1 and CDR2 are SGHAT and FQNNGV. The CDR3: CASSTQRTAGNGYTF. In DNA form, the CDR3 reads TGTGCCAGCAGCACCCAAAGGACAGCAGGCAATGGCTACACCTTC.

The chain has TRBV12-5 and TRBJ1-5; D uncertain. The CDR3 has 16 residues. Per germline, CDR1 LGHNT and CDR2 FRNRAP. Trimming left V 0 bases short and J 7 bases short, with 16 bases between. CDR3 region: CASGLVPADLGQPQHF. CDR3 coding DNA: TGTGCTAGTGGTTTGGTACCCGCCGATCTCGGACAGCCCCAGCATTTT. The full variable domain, with the rest looked up from reference TRBV12-5 and TRBJ1-5, is DARVTQTPRHKVTEMGQEVTMRCQPILGHNTVFWYRQTMMQGLELLAYFRNRAPLDDSGMPKDRFSAEMPDATLATLKIQPSEPRDSAVYFCASGLVPADLGQPQHFGDGTRLSIL.